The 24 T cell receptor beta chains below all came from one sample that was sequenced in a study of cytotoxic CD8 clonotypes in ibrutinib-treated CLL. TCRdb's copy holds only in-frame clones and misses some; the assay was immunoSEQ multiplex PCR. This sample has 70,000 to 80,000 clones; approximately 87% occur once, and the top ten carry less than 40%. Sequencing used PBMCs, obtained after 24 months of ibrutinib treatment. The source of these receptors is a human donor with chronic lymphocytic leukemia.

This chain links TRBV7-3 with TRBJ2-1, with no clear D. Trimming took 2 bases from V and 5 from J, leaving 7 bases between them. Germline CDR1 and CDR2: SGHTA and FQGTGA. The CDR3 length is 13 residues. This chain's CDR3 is CASSLFRDNEQFF. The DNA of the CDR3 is TGTGCCAGCAGCTTATTCAGAGACAATGAGCAGTTCTTC.

The CDR3 bases are TGTGCCAGCAGAGGGACAGGGAGTGCCGGGGAGCTGTTTTTT. Its translation is CASRGTGSAGELFF. J is TRBJ2-2 and V is TRBV7-9; 9 bases align to TRBD1. In germline, CDR1 is SEHNR, CDR2 FQNEAQ (reference sequence). Germline trimming cut 6 bases from V and 6 bases from J; bases unmatched to any gene: 5. CDR3 length: 14 amino acids.

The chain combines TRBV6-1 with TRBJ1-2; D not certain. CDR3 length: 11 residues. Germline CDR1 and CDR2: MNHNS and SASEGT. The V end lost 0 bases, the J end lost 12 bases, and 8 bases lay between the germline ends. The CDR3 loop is CASSEARPHTF. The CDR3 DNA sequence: TGTGCCAGCAGTGAAGCGAGGCCCCACACCTTC.

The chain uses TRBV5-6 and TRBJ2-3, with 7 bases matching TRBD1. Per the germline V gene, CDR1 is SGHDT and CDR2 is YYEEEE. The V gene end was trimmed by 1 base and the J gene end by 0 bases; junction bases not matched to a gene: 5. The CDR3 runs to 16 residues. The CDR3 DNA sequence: TGTGCCAGCAGCTTGTTCGTGGGACAGAGCACAGATACGCAGTATTTT. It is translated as CASSLFVGQSTDTQYF.

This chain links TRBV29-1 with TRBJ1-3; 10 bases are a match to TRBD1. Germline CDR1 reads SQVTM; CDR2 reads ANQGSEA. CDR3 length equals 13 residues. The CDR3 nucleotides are TGCAGTACGACAGGGGGCTCTGATAACACCATATATTTT. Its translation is CSTTGGSDNTIYF.

The CDR3 DNA sequence: TGTGCCAGCAGCTTAGCGACGACTAGCGGGAGGTTCTACGAGCAGTACTTC. Protein sequence: CASSLATTSGRFYEQYF. The chain couples TRBV7-9 to TRBJ2-7; 13 positions agree with TRBD2. The CDR3 runs 17 residues. CDR1 is SEHNR, CDR2 FQNEAQ, per germline (reference sequence). The V gene end was trimmed by 0 bases and the J gene end by 3 bases; junction bases not matched to a gene: 5.

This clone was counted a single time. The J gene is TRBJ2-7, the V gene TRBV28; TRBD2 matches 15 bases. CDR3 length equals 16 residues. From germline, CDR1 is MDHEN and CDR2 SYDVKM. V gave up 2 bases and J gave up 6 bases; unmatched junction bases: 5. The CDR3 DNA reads TGTGCCAGCAGTTTAGGACTAGCGGGAGGGTTTATCGAGCAGTACTTC. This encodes CASSLGLAGGFIEQYF.

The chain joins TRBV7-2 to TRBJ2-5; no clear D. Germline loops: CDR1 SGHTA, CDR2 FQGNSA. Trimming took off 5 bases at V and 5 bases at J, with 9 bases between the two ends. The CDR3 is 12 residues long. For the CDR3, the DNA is TGTGCCAGCAGCGCCCCGTGGGAGACCCAGTACTTC. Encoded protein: CASSAPWETQYF. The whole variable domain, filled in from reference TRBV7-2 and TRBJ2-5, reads GAGVSQSPSNKVTEKGKDVELRCDPISGHTALYWYRQSLGQGLEFLIYFQGNSAPDKSGLPSDRFSAERTGGSVSTLTIQRTQQEDSAVYLCASSAPWETQYFGPGTRLLVL.

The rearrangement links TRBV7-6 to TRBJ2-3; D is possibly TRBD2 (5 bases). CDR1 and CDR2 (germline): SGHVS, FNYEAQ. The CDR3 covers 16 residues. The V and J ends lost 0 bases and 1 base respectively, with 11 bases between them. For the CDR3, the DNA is TGTGCCAGCAGCTTAGCGTCTAGCTCCCGCACAGATACGCAGTATTTT. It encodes CASSLASSSRTDTQYF.

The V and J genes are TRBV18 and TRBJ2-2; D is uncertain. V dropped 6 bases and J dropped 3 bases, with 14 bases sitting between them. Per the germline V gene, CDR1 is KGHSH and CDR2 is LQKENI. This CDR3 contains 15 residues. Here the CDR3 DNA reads TGTGCCAGCTCGGTCTCGGTGGGTGACACCGGGGAGCTGTTTTTT. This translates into CASSVSVGDTGELFF. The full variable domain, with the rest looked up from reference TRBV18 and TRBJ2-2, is NAGVMQNPRHLVRRRGQEARLRCSPMKGHSHVYWYRQLPEEGLKFMVYLQKENIIDESGMPKERFSAEFPKEGPSILRIQQVVRGDSAAYFCASSVSVGDTGELFFGEGSRLTVL.

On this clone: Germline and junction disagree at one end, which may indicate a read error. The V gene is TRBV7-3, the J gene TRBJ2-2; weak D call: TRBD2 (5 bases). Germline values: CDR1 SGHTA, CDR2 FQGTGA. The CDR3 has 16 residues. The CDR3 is CASSLNPRAQSGELFF. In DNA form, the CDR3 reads TGTGCCAGCAGTTTAAATCCGAGGGCCCAGTCCGGGGAGCTGTTTTTT.

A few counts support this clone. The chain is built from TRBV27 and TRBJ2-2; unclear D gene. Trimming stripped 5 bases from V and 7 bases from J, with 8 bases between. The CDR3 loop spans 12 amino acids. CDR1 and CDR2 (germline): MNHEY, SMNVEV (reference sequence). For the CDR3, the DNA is TGTGCCAGCAGTGTTTATCTCGGGGAGCTGTTTTTT. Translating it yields CASSVYLGELFF.

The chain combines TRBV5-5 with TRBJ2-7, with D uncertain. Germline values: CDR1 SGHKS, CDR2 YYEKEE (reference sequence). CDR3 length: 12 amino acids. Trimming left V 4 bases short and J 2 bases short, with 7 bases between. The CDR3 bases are TGTGCCAGCAGCCAGCAGGCCTACGAGCAGTACTTC. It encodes CASSQQAYEQYF.

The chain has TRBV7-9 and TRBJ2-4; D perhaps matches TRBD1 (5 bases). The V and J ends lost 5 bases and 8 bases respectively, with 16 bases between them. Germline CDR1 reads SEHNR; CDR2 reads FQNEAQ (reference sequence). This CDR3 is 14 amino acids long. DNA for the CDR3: TGTGCCAGCAGCAAAGACAGTGACCGTTACATTCAGTACTTC. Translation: CASSKDSDRYIQYF.

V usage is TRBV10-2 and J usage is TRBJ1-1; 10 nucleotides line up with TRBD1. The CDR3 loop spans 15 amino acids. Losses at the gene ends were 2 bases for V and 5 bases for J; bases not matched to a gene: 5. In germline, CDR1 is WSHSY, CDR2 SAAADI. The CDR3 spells CASSERTGGGTEAFF. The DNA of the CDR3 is TGCGCCAGCAGTGAGCGGACAGGGGGGGGAACTGAAGCTTTCTTT.

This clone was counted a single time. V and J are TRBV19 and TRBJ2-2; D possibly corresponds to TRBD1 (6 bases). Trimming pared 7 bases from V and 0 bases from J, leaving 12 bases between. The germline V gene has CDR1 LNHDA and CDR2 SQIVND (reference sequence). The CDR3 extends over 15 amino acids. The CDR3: CASKPTGPNTGELFF. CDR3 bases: TGTGCCAGTAAACCGACAGGACCGAACACCGGGGAGCTGTTTTTT. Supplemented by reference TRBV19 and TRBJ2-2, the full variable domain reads DGGITQSPKYLFRKEGQNVTLSCEQNLNHDAMYWYRQDPGQGLRLIYYSQIVNDFQKGDIAEGYSVSREKKESFPLTVTSAQKNPTAFYLCASKPTGPNTGELFFGEGSRLTVL.

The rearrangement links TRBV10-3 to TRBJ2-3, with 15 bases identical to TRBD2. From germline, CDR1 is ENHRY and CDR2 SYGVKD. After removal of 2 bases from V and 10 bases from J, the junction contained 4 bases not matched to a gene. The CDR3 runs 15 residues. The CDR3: CAISEAGLAGGSQYF. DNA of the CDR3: TGTGCCATCAGTGAGGCGGGACTAGCGGGAGGTTCGCAGTATTTT.

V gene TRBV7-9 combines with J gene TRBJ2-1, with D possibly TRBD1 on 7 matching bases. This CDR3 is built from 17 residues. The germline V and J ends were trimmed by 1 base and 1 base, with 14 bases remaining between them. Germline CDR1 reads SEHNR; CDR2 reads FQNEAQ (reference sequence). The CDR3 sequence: CASSLVGAGGSYNEQFF. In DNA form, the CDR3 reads TGTGCCAGCAGCTTAGTTGGAGCAGGGGGGTCCTACAATGAGCAGTTCTTC.

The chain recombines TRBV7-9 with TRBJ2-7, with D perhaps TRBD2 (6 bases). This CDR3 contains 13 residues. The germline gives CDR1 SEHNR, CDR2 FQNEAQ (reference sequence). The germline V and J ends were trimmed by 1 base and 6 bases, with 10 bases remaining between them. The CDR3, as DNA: TGTGCCAGCAGCTTAGTGCGGGGTCGCGAGCAGTACTTC. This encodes CASSLVRGREQYF. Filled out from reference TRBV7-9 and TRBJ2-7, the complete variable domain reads DTGVSQNPRHKITKRGQNVTFRCDPISEHNRLYWYRQTLGQGPEFLTYFQNEAQLEKSRLLSDRFSAERPKGSFSTLEIQRTEQGDSAMYLCASSLVRGREQYFGPGTRLTVT.

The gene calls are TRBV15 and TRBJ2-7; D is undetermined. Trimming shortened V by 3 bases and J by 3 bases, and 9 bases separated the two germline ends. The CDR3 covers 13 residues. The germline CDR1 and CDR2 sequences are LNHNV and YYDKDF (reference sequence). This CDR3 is CATSSNSGYEQYF. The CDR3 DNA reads TGTGCCACCAGCAGCAATTCAGGCTACGAGCAGTACTTC.

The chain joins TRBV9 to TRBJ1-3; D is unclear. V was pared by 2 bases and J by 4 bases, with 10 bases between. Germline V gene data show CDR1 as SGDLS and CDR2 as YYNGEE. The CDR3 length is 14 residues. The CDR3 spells CASSVEARGNTIYF. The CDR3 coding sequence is TGTGCCAGCAGCGTTGAGGCGCGAGGAAACACCATATATTTT.

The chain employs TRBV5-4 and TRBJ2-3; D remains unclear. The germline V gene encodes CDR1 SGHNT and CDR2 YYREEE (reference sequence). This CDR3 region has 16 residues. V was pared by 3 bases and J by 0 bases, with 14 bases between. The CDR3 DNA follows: TGTGCCAGCAGCTCCGTAGGGCTAGTTAGCACAGATACGCAGTATTTT. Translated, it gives CASSSVGLVSTDTQYF.

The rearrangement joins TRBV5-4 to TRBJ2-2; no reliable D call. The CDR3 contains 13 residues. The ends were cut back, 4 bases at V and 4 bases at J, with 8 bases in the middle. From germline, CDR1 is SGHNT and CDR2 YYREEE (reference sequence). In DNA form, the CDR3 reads TGTGCCAGCAGCCCCCCCAGCACCGGGGAGCTGTTTTTT. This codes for CASSPPSTGELFF.

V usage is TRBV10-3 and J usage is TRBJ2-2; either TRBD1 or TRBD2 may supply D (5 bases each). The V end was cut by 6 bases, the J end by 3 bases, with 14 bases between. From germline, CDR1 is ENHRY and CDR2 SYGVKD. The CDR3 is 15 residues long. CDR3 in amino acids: CAISDSLAYTGELFF. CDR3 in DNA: TGTGCCATCAGCGACAGCCTAGCTTACACCGGGGAGCTGTTTTTT.